Listed below are T cell receptor beta chains from one sample, sequenced in a study of blood T cell repertoires in COVID-19. The repertoire was sequenced with immunoSEQ multiplex PCR; TCRdb's copy has only in-frame clones and lacks some. The sample contains about 87,000 clones, roughly 86% of which appear only once. Sequenced input: peripheral blood. The receptors were gathered from a man aged 40-49 years with acute or convalescent COVID-19. The CDR3 runs from the conserved cysteine through the conserved F or W. Fields, in order: clone size, J gene, V gene, D gene, CDR3 length, CDR3 DNA, CDR3 protein. The D gene is left open where the match is weak. Size is omitted from some rows. Given values are once, few, many or a class for expanded clones.

>once|TRBJ1-2|TRBV5-6|.|15
TGTGCCAGCAGCTCGTACAGACAAAAAGACTATGGCTACACCTTC
CASSSYRQKDYGYTF
>few|TRBJ2-5|TRBV7-2|.|14
TGTGCCAGCAGCTTAGGGCAGGGGATTGAGACCCAGTACTTC
CASSLGQGIETQYF
>.|TRBJ1-1|TRBV30|TRBD1|13
TGTGCCTGGAGTGGGACAGGAACAGGTGAAGCTTTCTTT
CAWSGTGTGEAFF
>.|TRBJ1-6|TRBV6-5|TRBD1|15
TGTGCCGGACAAAGGGACAGGGGAATTGGCTCACCCCTCCACTTT
CAGQRDRGIGSPLHF
>.|TRBJ2-1|TRBV7-3|TRBD2|16
TGTGCCAGCAGCTTAAGCCCTAGCGGGGCATACAATGAGCAGTTCTTC
CASSLSPSGAYNEQFF
>.|TRBJ1-2|TRBV11-2|.|12
TGTGCCAGCAGCCCCTCTTTTTATGGCTACACCTTC
CASSPSFYGYTF
>.|TRBJ1-2|TRBV19|.|15
TGTGCCAGTATCAAAGAGGGGGGGCTCTTCCACGGCTACACCTTC
CASIKEGGLFHGYTF
>.|TRBJ1-2|TRBV7-2|TRBD1|17
TGTGCCAGCAGCTTAACCCCGGGACAGGGCCCGAACTATGGCTACACCTTC
CASSLTPGQGPNYGYTF
>.|TRBJ1-1|TRBV5-1|.|13
TGCGCCAGCAGCCCCCCCGGAGACACTGAAGCTTTCTTT
CASSPPGDTEAFF
>.|TRBJ2-5|TRBV6-5|.|13
TGTGCCAGCAGCCTCAAGCGCCAAGAGACCCAGTACTTC
CASSLKRQETQYF
>once|TRBJ2-4|TRBV27|.|15
TGTGCCAGCAGTTTATCAAGCGCGGCCAAAAACATTCAGTACTTC
CASSLSSAAKNIQYF
>once|TRBJ2-2|TRBV6-5|.|16
TGTGCCAGCAGTTACGAGACAGAGAAGAACACCGGGGAGCTGTTTTTT
CASSYETEKNTGELFF
>once|TRBJ1-1|TRBV7-2|.|14
TGTGCCAGCAGCTTAGTGTTCGGACGTTCAGGGGCTTTCTTT
CASSLVFGRSGAFF
>once|TRBJ1-5|TRBV30|TRBD1|14
TGTGCCTGGAGGCGTGGGACAGGGGATCAGCCCCAGCATTTT
CAWRRGTGDQPQHF
>.|TRBJ2-1|TRBV20-1|.|17
TGCAGTGCTAGTGGTGTCTATGGCGGCAAAATCTACAATGAGCAGTTCTTC
CSASGVYGGKIYNEQFF
>.|TRBJ2-3|TRBV30|TRBD2|16
TGTGCCTGGAGTGTCCGACTAGCGGGGGCAGGGGATACGCAGTATTTT
CAWSVRLAGAGDTQYF
>.|TRBJ2-5|TRBV10-3|TRBD2|14
TGTGCCATCAGTGAATCGGGGGGGTTCGAGACCCAGTACTTC
CAISESGGFETQYF
>.|TRBJ1-2|TRBV6-5|.|13
TGTGCCAGCAGAAACCCCGGGATTGGGGGCTACACCTTC
CASRNPGIGGYTF
>.|TRBJ1-5|TRBV19|.|15
TGTGCCAGTAGGGACAAGACAGGATTCAATCAGCCCCAGCATTTT
CASRDKTGFNQPQHF
>.|TRBJ2-5|TRBV6-1|.|18
TGTGCCAGCAGTGATTGGTTTCCGGGACCTCTCGGGGGAGAGACCCAGTACTTC
CASSDWFPGPLGGETQYF
>.|TRBJ2-2|TRBV12-5|.|16
TGTGCTAGTGGTTTGGTGAGTGGGGCGATCACCGGGGAGCTGTTTTTT
CASGLVSGAITGELFF
>.|TRBJ2-1|TRBV7-2|.|16
TGTGCCAGCAGCCAAAGGGCAGGACAGTCGTACCTCGACCAGTTCTTC
CASSQRAGQSYLDQFF
>.|TRBJ1-1|TRBV5-4|TRBD1|15
TGTGCCAGCAGCTTGGACAGGGGGATGAACACTGAAGCTTTCTTT
CASSLDRGMNTEAFF
>.|TRBJ2-2|TRBV11-3|.|14
TGTGCCAGCAGCCTGGCTAGCTCCCCCGGGGAGCTGTTTTTT
CASSLASSPGELFF
>.|TRBJ1-1|TRBV5-5|.|14
TGTGCCAGCAGCTTGGTTGTAATGAACACTGAAGCTTTCTTT
CASSLVVMNTEAFF
>.|TRBJ2-7|TRBV7-8|TRBD1|14
TGTGCCAGCAGCGGGGACAGGGGCTCCTACGAGCAGTACTTC
CASSGDRGSYEQYF
>.|TRBJ2-3|TRBV6-5|.|15
TGTGCCAGCACAAGGACGCCTCAGGGGACAGATACGCAGTATTTT
CASTRTPQGTDTQYF
>.|TRBJ1-6|TRBV21-1|.|15
TGTGCCAGCATCACGGGGACACGCTATAATTCACCCCTCCACTTT
CASITGTRYNSPLHF
>.|TRBJ1-4|TRBV4-2|.|15
TGTGCCAGCAGCAACGATAGGGGTTCGAATGAAAAACTGTTTTTT
CASSNDRGSNEKLFF
>.|TRBJ2-7|TRBV20-1|.|14
TGCAGTGCTAGTCGTGGGGCTTTGACCTACGAGCAGTACTTC
CSASRGALTYEQYF
>.|TRBJ1-1|TRBV7-2|.|14
TGTGCCAGCAGCTCCGGAGACTGGTGGACTGAAGCTTTCTTT
CASSSGDWWTEAFF
>.|TRBJ1-6|TRBV12-5|.|16
TGTGCTAGTGGTTTGGTACTAGGCAGGGGTGATTCACCCCTCCACTTT
CASGLVLGRGDSPLHF
>.|TRBJ1-5|TRBV5-6|TRBD1|16
TGTGCCAGCAGTTTCGACAGGGGGAATAGCAATCAGCCCCAGCATTTT
CASSFDRGNSNQPQHF
>few|TRBJ1-6|TRBV5-5|TRBD1|16
TGTGCCAGCAGCTCCCGGGACAGCGGCTGGGGTTCACCCCTCCACTTT
CASSSRDSGWGSPLHF
>.|TRBJ2-5|TRBV11-3|TRBD1|14
TGTGCCAGCAGCTCGGACAGGGGGCAAGAGACCCAGTACTTC
CASSSDRGQETQYF
>.|TRBJ1-2|TRBV3-1/TRBV3-2|.|16
TGTGCCAGCAGCTCGCACTCCGCAGGGTTAGACTATGGCTACACCTTC
CASSSHSAGLDYGYTF
>.|TRBJ2-7|TRBV10-3|.|11
TGTGCCATCAGTTACAGGGACGAGCAGTACTTC
CAISYRDEQYF
>.|TRBJ1-3|TRBV19|.|14
TGTGCCAGTAGTACAACAGAGCCTGGAAACACCATATATTTT
CASSTTEPGNTIYF
>.|TRBJ2-3|TRBV12-3/TRBV12-4|.|11
TGTGCCAGCAGTTTAAGTGCGGAGCAGTATTTT
CASSLSAEQYF
>.|TRBJ1-5|TRBV13|TRBD1|15
TGTGCCAGCAGCTTAGGGACAGGGAGCAATCAGCCCCAGCATTTT
CASSLGTGSNQPQHF
>.|TRBJ2-1|TRBV11-2|.|14
TGTGCCAGCAGCTACGCAGGGGTGGTCGATGAGCAGTTCTTC
CASSYAGVVDEQFF
>.|TRBJ1-5|TRBV30|TRBD1|15
TGTGCCTGGAGTTACCAGACAGGGGCGCATCAGCCCCAGCATTTT
CAWSYQTGAHQPQHF